The rows below give T cell receptor beta chains drawn from one sample of a study of cytomegalovirus exposure and HLA in healthy donors. Libraries were prepared by immunoSEQ multiplex PCR; TCRdb keeps only in-frame clonotypes and omits some of them. This sample has over 85,000 clones, with about 90% found just once. What was sequenced was PBMCs. These receptor sequences come from a man aged 40-49 years in good health and CMV-seronegative. The CDR3 runs from the conserved cysteine through the conserved F or W. A D gene is named only where the DNA matches it firmly. Clone size is shown for a subset of rows, as once, few, many or a class of expanded clone.

abundance	v_gene	d_gene	j_gene	CDR3nt	CDR3aa
-	TRBV25-1	-	TRBJ1-3	TGTGCCAGCACGGGAGGAAACACCATATATTTT	CASTGGNTIYF
-	TRBV6-5	TRBD1	TRBJ1-2	TGTGCCAGCAGTTACTCGGGACAGGGGACAGGGGGCTACACCTTC	CASSYSGQGTGGYTF
-	TRBV30	-	TRBJ1-1	TGTGCCTGGAGTCCTTCTCCTAGGACATTGGGTGAAGCTTTCTTT	CAWSPSPRTLGEAFF
-	TRBV5-1	TRBD1	TRBJ1-2	TGCGCCAGCAGCCCCTCGGCGGGACAGATAAACTATGGCTACACCTTC	CASSPSAGQINYGYTF
-	TRBV19	-	TRBJ1-2	TGTGCCAGTAGTCCCCCCGGAGTAAACTATGGCTACACCTTC	CASSPPGVNYGYTF
-	TRBV6-5	-	TRBJ1-3	TGTGCCAGCAGTCTGGACATACGAGGAAACACCATATATTTT	CASSLDIRGNTIYF
-	TRBV7-2	-	TRBJ2-5	TGTGCCAGCAGCTTAAGAGGGCCGCGAGAGACCCAGTACTTC	CASSLRGPRETQYF
-	TRBV9	TRBD1	TRBJ2-1	TGTGCCAGCAGCTTCCGGACAGGGGGCAATGAGCAGTTCTTC	CASSFRTGGNEQFF
-	TRBV6-1	TRBD1	TRBJ2-3	TGTGCCAGCTCTATACGACAGGGCCCAGATACGCAGTATTTT	CASSIRQGPDTQYF
-	TRBV7-8	TRBD1	TRBJ1-4	TGTGCCAGCAGCGTGGGACAGGGGGCTGAAAGTGAAAAACTGTTTTTT	CASSVGQGAESEKLFF
-	TRBV30	TRBD2	TRBJ2-7	TGTGCCTGGAGATTTGGCGGGAGCTACGAGCAGTACTTC	CAWRFGGSYEQYF
-	TRBV9	TRBD2	TRBJ2-1	TGTGCCAGCAGCGGGGGACTAGCGGGATACAATGAGCAGTTCTTC	CASSGGLAGYNEQFF
-	TRBV27	-	TRBJ1-1	TGTGCCACCCGAGGGGCCGGGGGCACTGAAGCTTTCTTT	CATRGAGGTEAFF
-	TRBV2	TRBD1	TRBJ1-5	TGTGCCAGCAAAGGACAGGGTGAACAGCCCCAGCATTTT	CASKGQGEQPQHF
once	TRBV29-1	TRBD1	TRBJ1-2	TGCAGCGTTGTTCAGGGGGCGACAAGAGCGAACTATGGCTACACCTTC	CSVVQGATRANYGYTF
-	TRBV6-5	-	TRBJ2-5	TGTGCCAGCAGCTACACTAGCTCTGAGACCCAGTACTTC	CASSYTSSETQYF
-	TRBV6-1	TRBD2	TRBJ2-3	TGTGCCAGCAGTGCGAGTAGCGGGGGGCGCACAGATACGCAGTATTTT	CASSASSGGRTDTQYF
once	TRBV5-1	TRBD1	TRBJ2-2	TGCGCCAGCACCGAACCAGGGGGCTCCGGGGAGCTGTTTTTT	CASTEPGGSGELFF
-	TRBV18	TRBD1	TRBJ1-1	TGTGCCAGCTCACCACGGACAGGGGGCGGTGCGCGAAACACTGAAGCTTTCTTT	CASSPRTGGGARNTEAFF
-	TRBV10-1	-	TRBJ2-7	TGCGCCAGCACCAACCATTGGGAGTCCTACGAGCAGTACTTC	CASTNHWESYEQYF
-	TRBV23-1	-	TRBJ1-4	TGCGCCAGCAGTCACCCCTTGCCCGACATGCCTGATGAAAAACTGTTTTTT	CASSHPLPDMPDEKLFF
-	TRBV18	-	TRBJ2-7	TGTGCCAGCTCACCATCTGGAAGGGGCTACGAGCAGTACTTC	CASSPSGRGYEQYF
-	TRBV7-8	TRBD1	TRBJ1-1	TGTGCCAGCAGCCCGACAGGGCAGGGCACTGAAGCTTTCTTT	CASSPTGQGTEAFF
-	TRBV4-1	-	TRBJ1-4	TGCGCCAGCAGCCAAGGGACCGGGACCCGACGGGAGGAACTGTTTTTT	CASSQGTGTRREELFF
-	TRBV29-1	-	TRBJ2-7	TGCAGCGTTGAGGGCGGCAGGGGAAACGAGCAGTACTTC	CSVEGGRGNEQYF
few	TRBV28	TRBD1	TRBJ1-1	TGTGCCGGATCCGGGACAGGGAGGACTGAAGCTTTCTTT	CAGSGTGRTEAFF
-	TRBV6-1	TRBD2	TRBJ2-1	TGTGCCAGCGGACTTCGGGAGGGTCTGCACAATGAGCAGTTCTTC	CASGLREGLHNEQFF
-	TRBV28	TRBD1	TRBJ1-1	TGTGCCAGCAGTGGGCCGAGCCTTGGACAGGGGAGGGAGGGCGCTGAAGCTTTCTTT	CASSGPSLGQGREGAEAFF
-	TRBV4-1	TRBD2	TRBJ2-7	TGCGCCAGCAGCCATATCCTAGCGGCTAGAGAGCAGTACTTC	CASSHILAAREQYF
-	TRBV18	TRBD1	TRBJ2-7	TGTGCCAGCTCAGAGACAGGGGGCTTTAGCTCCTACGAGCAGTACTTC	CASSETGGFSSYEQYF
-	TRBV5-1	-	TRBJ1-5	TGCGCCAGCAGCTTGGACAGCTATAGCAATCAGCCCCAGCATTTT	CASSLDSYSNQPQHF
-	TRBV2	-	TRBJ2-3	TGTGCCAGCAGGGCGGAGGGGGCCCGGGATACGCAGTATTTT	CASRAEGARDTQYF
-	TRBV30	-	TRBJ1-3	TGTGCCTGGAGAAACGGGGTTGACACCATATATTTT	CAWRNGVDTIYF
once	TRBV4-3	-	TRBJ2-6	TGCGCCAGCAGCCAAGATAAGCGTGGGGCCAACGTCCTGACTTTC	CASSQDKRGANVLTF
-	TRBV28	TRBD1	TRBJ1-6	TGTGCCACCGTGGGAGGGACAGGGCCTAATTCACCCCTCCACTTT	CATVGGTGPNSPLHF
-	TRBV28	TRBD1	TRBJ2-7	TGTGCCAGCAGCGGACAGGGGAGCTCGAGCTCCTACGAGCAGTACTTC	CASSGQGSSSSYEQYF
-	TRBV5-1	-	TRBJ1-1	TGCGCCAGCAGGGAGGGTGGGAACACTGAAGCTTTCTTT	CASREGGNTEAFF
-	TRBV30	-	TRBJ1-5	TGTGCCTGGAGTTTACTGGGCAATCAGCCCCAGCATTTT	CAWSLLGNQPQHF
-	TRBV5-6	-	TRBJ2-6	TGTGCCAGCAGCTACAGGTCTTCTGGGGCCAACGTCCTGACTTTC	CASSYRSSGANVLTF
-	TRBV7-8	-	TRBJ1-3	TGTGCCAGCAGCTTAAAGGGAGCTGGAAACACCATATATTTT	CASSLKGAGNTIYF
-	TRBV6-5	TRBD1	TRBJ2-3	TGTGCCAGCAGTGCCGACAGGGGAGGCACAGATACGCAGTATTTT	CASSADRGGTDTQYF
-	TRBV7-8	-	TRBJ1-6	TGTGCCAGCAGCATTGACAGTATATCACCCCTCCACTTT	CASSIDSISPLHF
-	TRBV6-6	TRBD2	TRBJ2-2	TGTGCCAGCAGCGGACTAGACGGCACCGGGGAGCTGTTTTTT	CASSGLDGTGELFF
-	TRBV20-1	-	TRBJ2-3	TGCAGTGCTAGAGGGCAAGATACGCAGTATTTT	CSARGQDTQYF
-	TRBV6-1	-	TRBJ1-3	TGTGCCAGCAGTGAATTTGGACAAGAACTTCTCTCTGGAAACACCATATATTTT	CASSEFGQELLSGNTIYF
-	TRBV4-2	-	TRBJ1-1	TGTGCCAGCAGCCAAGGGGCAAAAGCTTTCTTT	CASSQGAKAFF
few	TRBV7-9	TRBD2	TRBJ2-1	TGTGCCAGCGGGTTAGCGGGGGGGAACAATGAGCAGTTCTTC	CASGLAGGNNEQFF
once	TRBV9	TRBD1	TRBJ1-4	TGTGCCAGCAGCGTTTCGACAGGGGGTGATGAAAAACTGTTTTTT	CASSVSTGGDEKLFF
-	TRBV7-9	-	TRBJ2-5	TGTGCCAGCAGCCGCTCAGGGGCCCAAGAGACCCAGTACTTC	CASSRSGAQETQYF
once	TRBV6-6	-	TRBJ1-1	TGTGCCAGCACCTCCCCGGGGGGAGGCGGAACTGAAGCTTTCTTT	CASTSPGGGGTEAFF
-	TRBV2	-	TRBJ2-7	TGTGCCAGCAGTGGGGTTCACGCAGGGTCCCTCGAGCAGTACTTC	CASSGVHAGSLEQYF
-	TRBV9	TRBD1	TRBJ1-2	TGTGCCAGCAGCGTAGGGGACAGGGGGCGAGATGGCTACACCTTC	CASSVGDRGRDGYTF
-	TRBV19	-	TRBJ1-1	TGTGCCAGTAGTATAACGGGACTCAGGTTCATGAACACTGAAGCTTTCTTT	CASSITGLRFMNTEAFF
-	TRBV5-1	-	TRBJ2-2	TGCGCCAGCAGCTTGACTCGGCAGGCGATGAACACCGGGGAGCTGTTTTTT	CASSLTRQAMNTGELFF
-	TRBV6-1	-	TRBJ1-2	TGTGCCAGCAGTGATACAGGGAATCATGGCTACACCTTC	CASSDTGNHGYTF